This TCR beta chain was documented in a study of identical twins. Regarding the study as a whole: Beta clonotypes that were abundant in cord blood contained fewer insertions, a pattern absent from memory repertoires. There was an excess of low generation probability in the out-of-frame alpha sequences that twins shared.

A universal primer site came from template switching; cDNA carried unique molecular identifiers. A single record per CDR3 protein comes from TCRdb applying MiXCR to the 5' RACE reads. This table has roughly 260,000 distinct CDR3 sequences, more than 12% appearing once. The V gene end was trimmed by 2 bases and the J gene end by 6 bases; junction bases not matched to a gene: 5. Germline CDR1 is MNHEY and CDR2 is SVGAGI. This CDR3 region has 16 residues. In regard to this clonotype: Its antigen is as yet unknown.

This TCR was recovered from a woman younger than 30 in good health. Sequenced sample: memory (CD45RO+) T cells sorted from blood. The chain joins TRBV6-5 to TRBJ2-3, with 13 bases matching TRBD2. CDR3 residues: CASSYGSLAGGDTQYF. The DNA for the CDR3 is TGTGCCAGCAGTTACGGGTCACTAGCGGGGGGGGATACGCAGTATTTT.